The present T cell receptor beta chain was sequenced within a study of blood T cells in healthy people across ages. Study-level points and caveats: Age advanced and TCR beta diversity per million T cells fell, roughly linearly. Unknown CMV status may confound age-related changes in expanded clones. Total diversity from one million sequenced T cells was likely underestimated.

CDR3 length equals 14 residues. CDR1 is LNHDA and CDR2 is SQIVND in the germline V gene (reference sequence). It was with a sample-barcoded 5' primer and a J-beta primer mix that a second PCR of roughly 7 to 12 cycles was run. Using its own MiXCR run on the 5' RACE reads, TCRdb lists one record per CDR3 protein. The sample lists fewer than 900,000 distinct CDR3 sequences, around 40% occurring once. This clonotype was observed a handful of times. Antigen: not known. The chain joins TRBV19 to TRBJ2-4; D may correspond to TRBD1 or TRBD2 (5 bases each). The J call may be mistaken, given a closer DNA end match to TRBJ2-7. The specimen sequenced was blood. The source of this sequence is a woman aged 60 to 75 in good health. CDR3 DNA: TGTGCCAGTAGCTTTGGGAGACAGACCTACGAGCAGTACTTC. Translated: CASSFGRQTYEQYF.